Sequencing of this TCR beta chain was carried out in a study of blood T cells in healthy people across ages. Overall study results and limits: Donors of long life had a larger count of naive CD4+ cells and greater diversity than aged donors. Bulk PBMC profiling left naive and antigen-experienced comparisons inconclusive.

V lost 5 bases to trimming and J lost 3 bases, with 14 bases between them. Germline CDR1 is MNHEY and CDR2 is SMNVEV (reference sequence). The CDR3 runs to 14 residues. A sample-barcoded 5' primer and a J-beta primer mix were used in a second PCR of roughly 7 to 12 cycles. Each cDNA molecule was tagged by a template-switch adaptor with 12 random nucleotides. Each CDR3 protein is one row after TCRdb ran MiXCR on the 5' RACE reads. Among about 670,000 distinct CDR3 sequences listed, 40% to 45% were seen once. Details on this clonotype: Antigen unknown.

This receptor was identified in an older man in good health. The sample was blood. This chain connects TRBV27 to TRBJ2-7, with D perhaps matching TRBD1 (5 bases). The DNA for the CDR3 is TGTGCCAGCAGTACCGACAGATACGTCTACGAGCAGTACTTC. It yields the protein CASSTDRYVYEQYF.